The present T cell receptor (beta chain) was sequenced within a study of blood T cell repertoires in COVID-19. Assay: immunoSEQ multiplex PCR; the TCRdb copy retains only in-frame clones and omits some. This sample has roughly 200,000 clones, with 80% to 90% found just once. This sequence was found in a man aged 55 to 70 with acute or convalescent COVID-19. The material sequenced was peripheral blood.

CDR3: CATGNRAKSQENTIYF. CDR3 bases: TGTGCCACCGGTAACAGGGCTAAATCTCAAGAAAACACCATATATTTT. The rearrangement links TRBV24-1 to TRBJ1-3; possibly TRBD1 for D (6 bases). This CDR3 comprises 16 residues. Germline lookup yields CDR1 KGHDR and CDR2 SFDVKD. The V end was cut by 9 bases, the J end by 6 bases, with 23 bases between.